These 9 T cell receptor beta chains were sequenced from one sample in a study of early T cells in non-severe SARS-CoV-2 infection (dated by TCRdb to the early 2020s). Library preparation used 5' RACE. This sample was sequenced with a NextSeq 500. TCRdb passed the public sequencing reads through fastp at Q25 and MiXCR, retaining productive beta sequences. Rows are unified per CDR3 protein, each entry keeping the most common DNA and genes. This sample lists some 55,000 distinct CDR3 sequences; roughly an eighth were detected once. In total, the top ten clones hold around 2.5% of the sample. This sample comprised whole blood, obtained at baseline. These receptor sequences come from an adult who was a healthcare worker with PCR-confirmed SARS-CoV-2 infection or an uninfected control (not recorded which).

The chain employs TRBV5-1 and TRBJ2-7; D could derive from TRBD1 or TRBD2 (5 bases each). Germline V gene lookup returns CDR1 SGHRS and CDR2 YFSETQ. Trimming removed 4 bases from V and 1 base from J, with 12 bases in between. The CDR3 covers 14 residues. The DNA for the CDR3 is TGCGCCAGCAGCCGGGACGGGTATTCCTACGAGCAGTACTTC. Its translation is CASSRDGYSYEQYF.

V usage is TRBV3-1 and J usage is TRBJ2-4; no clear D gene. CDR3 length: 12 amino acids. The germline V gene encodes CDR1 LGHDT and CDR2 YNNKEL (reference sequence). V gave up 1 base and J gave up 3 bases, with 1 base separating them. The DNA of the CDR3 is TGTGCCAGCAGCCAAGTCAAAAACATTCAGTACTTC. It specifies CASSQVKNIQYF.

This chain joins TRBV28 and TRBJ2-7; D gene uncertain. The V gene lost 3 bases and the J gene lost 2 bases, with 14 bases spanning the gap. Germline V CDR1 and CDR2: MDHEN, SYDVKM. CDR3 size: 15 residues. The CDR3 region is CASSFRRVIPYEQYF. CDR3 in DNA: TGTGCCAGCAGTTTTAGGAGAGTAATTCCCTACGAGCAGTACTTC.

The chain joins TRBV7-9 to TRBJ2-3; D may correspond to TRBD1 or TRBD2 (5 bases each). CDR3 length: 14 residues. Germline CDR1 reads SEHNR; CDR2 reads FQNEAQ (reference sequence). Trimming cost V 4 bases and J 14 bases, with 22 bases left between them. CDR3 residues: CASSSLNRDLRRYF. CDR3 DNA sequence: TGTGCCAGCAGCTCGCTCAACCGGGACCTCCGGCGGTATTTT.

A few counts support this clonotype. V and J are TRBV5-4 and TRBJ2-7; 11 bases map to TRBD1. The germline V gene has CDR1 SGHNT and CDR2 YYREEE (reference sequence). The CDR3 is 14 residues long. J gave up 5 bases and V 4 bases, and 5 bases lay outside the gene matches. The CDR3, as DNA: TGTGCCAGCAGCCTGCCGGGACAGGGGGACGAGCAGTACTTC. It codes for CASSLPGQGDEQYF.

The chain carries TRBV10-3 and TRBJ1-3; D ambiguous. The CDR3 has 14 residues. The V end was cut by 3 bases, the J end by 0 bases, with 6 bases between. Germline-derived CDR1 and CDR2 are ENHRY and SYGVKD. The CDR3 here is CAISDMSSGNTIYF. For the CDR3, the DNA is TGTGCCATCAGTGACATGAGCTCTGGAAACACCATATATTTT.

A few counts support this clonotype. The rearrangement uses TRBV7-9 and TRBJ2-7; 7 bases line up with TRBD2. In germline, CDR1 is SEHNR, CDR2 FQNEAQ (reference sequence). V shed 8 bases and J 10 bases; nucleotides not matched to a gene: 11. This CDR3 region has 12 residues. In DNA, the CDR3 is TGTGCCAGCCGCGAGGGAGCGGGGCCACAGTACTTC. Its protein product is CASREGAGPQYF.

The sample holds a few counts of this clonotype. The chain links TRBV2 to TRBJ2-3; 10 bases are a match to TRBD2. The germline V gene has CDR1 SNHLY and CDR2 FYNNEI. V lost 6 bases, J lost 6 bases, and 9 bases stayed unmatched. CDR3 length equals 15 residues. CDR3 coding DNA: TGTGCCAGCAGGGCCCTAGCGGGAGTTGGGGATACGCAGTATTTT. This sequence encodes CASRALAGVGDTQYF.

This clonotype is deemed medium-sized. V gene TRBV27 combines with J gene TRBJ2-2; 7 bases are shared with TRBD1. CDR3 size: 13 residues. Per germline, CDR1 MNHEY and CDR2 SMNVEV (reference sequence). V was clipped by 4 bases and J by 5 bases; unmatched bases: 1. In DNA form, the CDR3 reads TGTGCCAGCAGTTACAGGGGTACCGGGGAGCTGTTTTTT. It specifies CASSYRGTGELFF.